This T cell receptor (beta chain) was retrieved from a study of OX40 agonist ivuxolimab in advanced cancers. Profiling relied on immunoSEQ multiplex PCR, and the TCRdb table lists in-frame clones only, not all of them. Of tens of thousands of clones listed, about nine tenths are singletons. This clone occurred once. The CDR3 is 16 residues long. The germline CDR1 and CDR2 sequences are SGHTA and FQGTGA. V dropped 1 base and J dropped 2 bases, with 11 bases sitting between them. This chain connects TRBV7-3 to TRBJ2-2; D call uncertain. Sequenced material: CD4+ or CD8+ T cells sorted from blood, taken in a trial of the OX40 agonist ivuxolimab. This clonotype was sampled from an adult with an advanced solid tumor such as melanoma, head and neck, liver or kidney cancer. The CDR3 region is CASSLNGRSNTGELFF. The CDR3 nucleotides read TGTGCCAGCAGCTTAAACGGACGGAGCAACACCGGGGAGCTGTTTTTT.